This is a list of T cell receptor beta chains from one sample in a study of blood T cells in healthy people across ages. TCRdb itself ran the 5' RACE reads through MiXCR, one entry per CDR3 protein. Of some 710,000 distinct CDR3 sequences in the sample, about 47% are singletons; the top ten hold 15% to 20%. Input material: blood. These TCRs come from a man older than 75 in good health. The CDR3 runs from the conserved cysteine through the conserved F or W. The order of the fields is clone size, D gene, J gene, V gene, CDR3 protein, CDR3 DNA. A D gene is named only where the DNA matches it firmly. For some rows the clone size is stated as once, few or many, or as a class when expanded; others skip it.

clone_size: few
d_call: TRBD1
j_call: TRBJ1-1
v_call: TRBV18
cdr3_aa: CAGGQANTEAFF
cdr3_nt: TGTGCCGGGGGACAGGCGAACACTGAAGCTTTCTTT

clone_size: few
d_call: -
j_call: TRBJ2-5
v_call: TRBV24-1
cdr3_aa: CATSDNWWETQYF
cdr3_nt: TGTGCCACCAGTGATAATTGGTGGGAGACCCAGTACTTC

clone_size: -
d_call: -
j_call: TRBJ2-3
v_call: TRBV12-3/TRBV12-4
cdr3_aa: CASRGVTAGTDTQYF
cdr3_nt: TGTGCCAGCAGAGGGGTCACAGCGGGCACAGATACGCAGTATTTT

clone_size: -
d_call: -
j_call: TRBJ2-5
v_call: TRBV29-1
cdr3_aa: CSATRGSNEQYF
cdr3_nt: TGCAGCGCCACTAGGGGGTCAAATGAGCAGTACTTC

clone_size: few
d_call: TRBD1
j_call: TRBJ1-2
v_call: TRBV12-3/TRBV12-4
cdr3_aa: CASIGDRGGYGYTF
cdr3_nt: TGTGCCAGCATAGGTGACAGGGGCGGCTATGGCTACACCTTC

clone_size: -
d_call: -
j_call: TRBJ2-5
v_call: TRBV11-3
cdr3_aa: CASGTHDPRGQETQYF
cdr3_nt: TGTGCCAGCGGAACCCATGACCCTCGGGGCCAAGAGACCCAGTACTTC

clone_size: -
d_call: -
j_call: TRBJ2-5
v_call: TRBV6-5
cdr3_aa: CASSYSSGTLDRGTQYF
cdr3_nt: TGTGCCAGCAGTTACTCATCGGGGACGCTAGATAGGGGGACCCAGTACTTC

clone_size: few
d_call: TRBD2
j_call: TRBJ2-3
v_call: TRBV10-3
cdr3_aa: CAISETAGEGTDTQYF
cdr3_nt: TGTGCCATCAGTGAGACAGCGGGAGAAGGTACAGATACGCAGTATTTT

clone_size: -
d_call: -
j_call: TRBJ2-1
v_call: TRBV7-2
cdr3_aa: CASSLIVFSTGGEQFF
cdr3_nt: TGTGCCAGCAGCTTAATTGTGTTTAGCACGGGCGGTGAGCAGTTCTTC

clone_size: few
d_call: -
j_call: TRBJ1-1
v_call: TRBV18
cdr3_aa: CASSPEGQTEAFF
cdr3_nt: TGTGCCAGCTCACCTGAAGGGCAGACTGAAGCTTTCTTT

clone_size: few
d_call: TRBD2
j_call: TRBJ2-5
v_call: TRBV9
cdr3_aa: CASSYGTSGLQETQYF
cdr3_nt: TGTGCCAGCAGCTACGGGACTAGCGGGCTACAAGAGACCCAGTACTTC

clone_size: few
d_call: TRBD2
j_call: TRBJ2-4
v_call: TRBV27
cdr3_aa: CASSTRREVAGTIQYF
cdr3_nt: TGTGCCAGCAGCACCCGGAGGGAGGTAGCGGGAACCATTCAGTACTTC

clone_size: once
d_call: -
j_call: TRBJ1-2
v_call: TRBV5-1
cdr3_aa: CASSGSLEGYTF
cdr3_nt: TGCGCCAGCAGCGGAAGCTTGGAAGGCTACACCTTC

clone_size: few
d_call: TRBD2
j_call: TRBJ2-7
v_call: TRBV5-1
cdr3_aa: CASSPGGGVVYEQYF
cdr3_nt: TGCGCCAGCAGCCCCGGCGGGGGGGTGGTGTACGAGCAGTACTTC

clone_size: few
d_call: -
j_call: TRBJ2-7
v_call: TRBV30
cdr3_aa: CAWDRAGGREQYF
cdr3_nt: TGTGCCTGGGATCGCGCAGGGGGGCGCGAGCAGTACTTC

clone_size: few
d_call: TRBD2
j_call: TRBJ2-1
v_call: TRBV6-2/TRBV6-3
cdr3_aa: CASTFGSGGNEQFF
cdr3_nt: TGTGCCAGCACGTTCGGGTCGGGGGGCAATGAGCAGTTCTTC

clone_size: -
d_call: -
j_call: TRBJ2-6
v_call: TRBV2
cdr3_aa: CASSGWGLGANVLTF
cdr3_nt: TGTGCCAGCAGTGGTTGGGGTCTTGGGGCCAACGTCCTGACTTTC

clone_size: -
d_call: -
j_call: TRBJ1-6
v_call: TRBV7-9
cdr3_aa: CASSSDTWKSPLHF
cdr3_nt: TGTGCCAGCAGCTCGGACACTTGGAAGTCACCCCTCCACTTT

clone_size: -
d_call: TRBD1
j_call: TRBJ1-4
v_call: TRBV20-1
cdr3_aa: CSAQTGGNEKLFF
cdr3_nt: TGCAGTGCCCAGACAGGGGGTAATGAAAAACTGTTTTTT

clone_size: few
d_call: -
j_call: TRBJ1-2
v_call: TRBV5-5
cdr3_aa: CASSGSGGLSHGYTF
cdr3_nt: TGTGCCAGCAGCGGCTCTGGGGGTCTCTCACACGGCTACACCTTC

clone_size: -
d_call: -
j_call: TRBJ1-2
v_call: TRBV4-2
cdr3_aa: CASSLGEYGYTF
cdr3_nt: TGTGCCAGCAGCCTGGGAGAGTATGGCTACACCTTC

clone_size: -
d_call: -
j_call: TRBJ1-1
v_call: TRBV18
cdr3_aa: CASSPSAQRDTEAFF
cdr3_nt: TGTGCCAGCTCACCATCGGCCCAGCGGGACACTGAAGCTTTCTTT

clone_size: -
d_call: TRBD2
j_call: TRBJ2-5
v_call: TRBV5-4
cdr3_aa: CASSLAGGVRETQYF
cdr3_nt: TGTGCCAGCAGCTTGGCTGGGGGGGTTCGGGAGACCCAGTACTTC

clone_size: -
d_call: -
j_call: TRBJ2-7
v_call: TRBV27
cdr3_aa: CASVGISPLKYEQYF
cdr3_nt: TGTGCCAGCGTTGGGATAAGCCCTCTCAAGTACGAGCAGTACTTC

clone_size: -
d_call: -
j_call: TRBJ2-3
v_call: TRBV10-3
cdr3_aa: CAISRTLDTQYF
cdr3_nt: TGTGCCATCAGTCGGACGTTAGATACGCAGTATTTT

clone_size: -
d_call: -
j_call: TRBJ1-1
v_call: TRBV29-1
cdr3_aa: CSVLDGGYGEAFF
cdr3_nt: TGCAGCGTTCTGGATGGGGGTTATGGTGAAGCTTTCTTT

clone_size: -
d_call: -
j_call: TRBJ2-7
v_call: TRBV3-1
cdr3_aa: CASSQWNEQYF
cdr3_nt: TGTGCCAGCAGCCAATGGAACGAGCAGTACTTC

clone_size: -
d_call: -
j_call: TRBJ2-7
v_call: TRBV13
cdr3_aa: CASSLGLGGLGYEQYF
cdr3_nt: TGTGCCAGCAGCTTGGGCCTGGGGGGTCTTGGCTACGAGCAGTACTTC

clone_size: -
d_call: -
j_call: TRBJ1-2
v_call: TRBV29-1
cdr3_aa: CSVVGVANYGYTF
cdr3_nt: TGCAGCGTTGTTGGGGTCGCGAACTATGGCTACACCTTC

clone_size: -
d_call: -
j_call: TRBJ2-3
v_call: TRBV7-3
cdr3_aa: CASSQGSVQVWSKNTDTQYF
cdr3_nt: TGTGCCAGCAGCCAGGGCTCTGTCCAGGTTTGGTCCAAAAACACAGATACGCAGTATTTT

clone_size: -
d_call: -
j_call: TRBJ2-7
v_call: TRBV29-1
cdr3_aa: CSVITSGNLGEQYF
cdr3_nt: TGCAGCGTTATTACATCAGGGAATCTAGGCGAGCAGTACTTC

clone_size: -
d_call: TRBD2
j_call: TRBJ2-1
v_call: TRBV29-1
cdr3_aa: CSAYSGRGIEQFF
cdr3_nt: TGCAGCGCTTATAGCGGGAGAGGTATTGAGCAGTTCTTC

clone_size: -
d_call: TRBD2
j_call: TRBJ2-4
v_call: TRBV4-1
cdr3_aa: CASSQDLSRGRTSGRAGSKNIQYF
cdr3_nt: TGCGCCAGCAGCCAAGATCTTAGCAGGGGAAGGACTAGCGGGAGGGCCGGGTCCAAAAACATTCAGTACTTC

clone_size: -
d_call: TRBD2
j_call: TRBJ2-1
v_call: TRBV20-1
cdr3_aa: CSARGWASGAYNEQFF
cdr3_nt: TGCAGTGCTAGGGGGTGGGCTAGCGGGGCCTACAATGAGCAGTTCTTC

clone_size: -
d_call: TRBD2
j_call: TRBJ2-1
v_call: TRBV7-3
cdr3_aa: CASSPAGGRSSYNEQFF
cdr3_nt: TGTGCCAGCAGTCCCGCGGGGGGCCGTAGCTCCTACAATGAGCAGTTCTTC

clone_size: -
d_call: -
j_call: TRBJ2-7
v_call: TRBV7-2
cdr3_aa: CASSVTGQSYEQYF
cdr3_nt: TGTGCCAGCAGCGTTACGGGGCAGTCCTACGAGCAGTACTTC

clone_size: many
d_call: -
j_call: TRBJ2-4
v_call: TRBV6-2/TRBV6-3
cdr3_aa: CASTQWRLAKNIQYF
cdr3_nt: TGTGCCAGCACCCAATGGCGACTAGCCAAAAACATTCAGTACTTC

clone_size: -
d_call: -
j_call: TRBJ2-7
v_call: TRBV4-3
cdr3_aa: CASSPQYGFSPYEQYF
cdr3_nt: TGCGCCAGCAGCCCCCAGTACGGGTTCAGTCCCTACGAGCAGTACTTC

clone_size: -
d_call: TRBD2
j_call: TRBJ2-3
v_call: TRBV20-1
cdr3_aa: CSANKGLAGLVTQYF
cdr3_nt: TGCAGTGCTAATAAGGGACTAGCGGGATTGGTTACGCAGTATTTT

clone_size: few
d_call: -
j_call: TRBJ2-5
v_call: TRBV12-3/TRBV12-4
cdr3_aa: CASSFSGREIETQYF
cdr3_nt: TGTGCCAGCAGTTTTTCTGGCAGGGAAATAGAGACCCAGTACTTC

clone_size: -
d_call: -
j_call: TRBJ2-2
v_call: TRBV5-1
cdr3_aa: CASTTSPNTGELFF
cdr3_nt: TGCGCCAGTACTACTAGCCCCAACACCGGGGAGCTGTTTTTT

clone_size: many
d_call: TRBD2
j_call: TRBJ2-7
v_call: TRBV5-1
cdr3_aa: CASSWGLAGNFAYEQYF
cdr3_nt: TGCGCCAGCAGCTGGGGACTAGCGGGAAATTTCGCCTACGAGCAGTACTTC

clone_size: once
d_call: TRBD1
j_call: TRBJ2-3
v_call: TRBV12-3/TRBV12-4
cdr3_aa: CASSWDSLSTDTQYF
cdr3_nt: TGTGCCAGCAGTTGGGACAGCCTTAGCACAGATACGCAGTATTTT

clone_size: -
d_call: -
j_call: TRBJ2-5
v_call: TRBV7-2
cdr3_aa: CASSLSGHHRETQYF
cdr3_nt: TGTGCCAGCAGCTTATCTGGACACCATCGGGAGACCCAGTACTTC

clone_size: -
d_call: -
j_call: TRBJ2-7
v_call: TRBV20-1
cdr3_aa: CSATSALDGYEQYF
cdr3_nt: TGCAGTGCTACCTCTGCTCTCGACGGTTACGAGCAGTACTTC

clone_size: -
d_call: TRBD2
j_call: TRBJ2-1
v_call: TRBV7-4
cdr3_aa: CASSLIGLAGHNEQFF
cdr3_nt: TGTGCCAGCAGCTTAATAGGACTAGCGGGGCACAATGAGCAGTTCTTC

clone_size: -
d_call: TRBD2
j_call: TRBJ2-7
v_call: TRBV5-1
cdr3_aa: CASGGVSGRGSSYEQYF
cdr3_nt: TGCGCCAGCGGTGGGGTTAGCGGGAGGGGTAGCTCCTACGAGCAGTACTTC

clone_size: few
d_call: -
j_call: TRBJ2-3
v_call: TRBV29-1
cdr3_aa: CSMVWGSSTDTQYF
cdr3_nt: TGCAGCATGGTATGGGGGTCTAGCACAGATACGCAGTATTTT

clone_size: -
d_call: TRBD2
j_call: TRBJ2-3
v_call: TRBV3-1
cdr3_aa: CASSQVASGRRSTDTQYF
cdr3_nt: TGTGCCAGCAGCCAAGTGGCTAGCGGGAGGAGAAGCACAGATACGCAGTATTTT

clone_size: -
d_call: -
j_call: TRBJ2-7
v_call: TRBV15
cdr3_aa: CATSESGGPTREQYF
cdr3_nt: TGTGCCACCAGCGAGTCTGGGGGGCCTACACGCGAGCAGTACTTC